The rows below give T cell receptor beta chains drawn from one sample of a study of T cell changes during pregnancy in multiple sclerosis. Repertoires were generated with immunoSEQ multiplex PCR, while TCRdb's copy carries only in-frame clones and drops some. The sample yields 30,000 or so clones, roughly 91% seen once. The starting material was CD4+ T cells from peripheral blood mononuclear cells, obtained after pregnancy. These receptors all stem from a female donor with multiple sclerosis, enrolled in a pregnancy study. Both conserved end residues are part of each CDR3. Fields, in order: V gene, CDR3 protein.

>TRBV6-6
CASSWDRNYGYTF
>TRBV6-5
CASSPTGKNTEAFF
>TRBV6-6
CASSGGQASSGNTIYF
>TRBV4-1
CASSQVVIRDRALGYTF
>TRBV7-9
CASSLFRGGAYSNQPQHF
>TRBV5-1
CASSLAPTGQEKLFF
>TRBV9
CASSVGVAGPPYNEQFF
>TRBV30
CAWSVRSSVSNQPQHF
>TRBV18
CASSPNQETQYF
>TRBV7-9
CANGGDSGANVLTF
>TRBV7-9
CASRSHGAGTGELFF